The 15 T cell receptor beta chains below were found in one sample sequenced in a study of T cell clonotyping in hematopoietic cell transplantation. This sample's time point: recipient sample about 28 days before transplant, after cytoreduction. Profiled with immunoSEQ multiplex PCR; TCRdb holds only in-frame clones, not every one. The sample shows 46,000 or so clones, 80% to 90% of them seen only once. The sequencing used peripheral blood mononuclear cells, collected before stem cell transplant. These receptors were obtained from a man between 60 and 75 years old with biphenotypic leukemia. Some clones in this sample may be carry-over from other donors' samples.

V and J are TRBV6-1 and TRBJ2-1, with TRBD2 matching over 9 bases. V dropped 0 bases and J dropped 7; count of bases not matched to a gene: 4. The CDR3 is 15 residues long. Germline loops: CDR1 MNHNS, CDR2 SASEGT. CDR3 DNA: TGTGCCAGCAGTGAAGCGGGGACTAGCTATAATGAGCAGTTCTTC. This translates into CASSEAGTSYNEQFF.

The rearrangement uses TRBV7-3 and TRBJ1-1; TRBD1 matches at 8 bases. The ends lost 5 bases at V and 4 bases at J; junction bases unmatched: 3. Germline values: CDR1 SGHTA, CDR2 FQGTGA. The CDR3 covers 13 residues. This chain's CDR3 is CASSPGGGTEAFF. The CDR3 coding sequence is TGTGCCAGCAGCCCAGGGGGCGGCACTGAAGCTTTCTTT.

This clone was counted a single time. The rearrangement links TRBV18 to TRBJ2-7; 8 bases match TRBD2. Germline values: CDR1 KGHSH, CDR2 LQKENI. Trimming at V came to 2 bases and at J to 7 bases, leaving 13 bases not matched to a gene. The CDR3 is 16 amino acids. The CDR3 DNA reads as TGTGCCAGCTCACCAACCTCAGCGGGAGCTTTGGGGGAGCAGTACTTC. This gives the protein CASSPTSAGALGEQYF.

The chain employs TRBV19 and TRBJ1-2; D is unclear. Deletions cut 7 bases from V and 0 bases from J, with 18 bases between. Looked up from germline, CDR1 is LNHDA and CDR2 is SQIVND (reference sequence). This CDR3 has 16 amino acids. CDR3 amino acids: CASIDRDPRANYGYTF. The DNA for the CDR3 is TGTGCCAGTATAGATCGTGACCCTCGCGCTAACTATGGCTACACCTTC.

The rearrangement uses TRBV19 and TRBJ1-5; unclear D gene. The germline V and J ends were trimmed by 3 bases and 3 bases, with 12 bases remaining between them. CDR3 length: 15 residues. Per germline, CDR1 LNHDA and CDR2 SQIVND (reference sequence). CDR3 residues: CASSILQRSNQPQHF. The CDR3, as DNA: TGTGCCAGTAGTATCCTACAGCGGTCCAATCAGCCCCAGCATTTT.

CDR3 nucleotide sequence: TGCGCCAGCAGCTTGCGACTAGCGGGAGACACCGGGGAGCTGTTTTTT. Translation: CASSLRLAGDTGELFF. The chain uses TRBV5-1 and TRBJ2-2; 12 bases line up with TRBD2. Germline V gives CDR1 SGHRS, CDR2 YFSETQ. This CDR3 has 16 amino acids. V was pared by 1 base and J by 3 bases, with 1 base of the junction left unmatched.

The chain couples TRBV25-1 to TRBJ2-5; D possibly corresponds to TRBD1 (8 bases). This CDR3 spans 14 amino acids. CDR1 and CDR2 from the germline V gene are MGHDK and SYGVNS. The V end lost 6 bases, the J end lost 4 bases, and 15 bases lay between the germline ends. CDR3 in amino acids: CASSKTGGVETQYF. CDR3 nucleotides: TGTGCCAGCAGCAAAACAGGGGGGGTAGAGACCCAGTACTTC.

The V gene is TRBV5-4, the J gene TRBJ2-3; TRBD1 matches 8 bases. Germline loops: CDR1 SGHNT, CDR2 YYREEE (reference sequence). This CDR3 is built from 16 residues. The trim removed 3 bases at V and 5 bases at J, leaving 11 bases unmatched. This CDR3 is CASSSMTGEGLDTQYF. The CDR3 coding sequence is TGTGCCAGCAGCTCGATGACAGGGGAAGGGTTAGATACGCAGTATTTT.

The rearrangement uses TRBV6-8 and TRBJ2-7; the match to TRBD1 covers 11 bases. The CDR3 is 14 amino acids. Germline assignment: CDR1 MNHGY and CDR2 SAAAGT. The V gene end was trimmed by 5 bases and the J gene end by 3 bases; junction bases not matched to a gene: 3. CDR3 loop: CASSAGTGGYEQYF. CDR3 DNA sequence: TGTGCCAGCAGTGCCGGGACAGGGGGCTACGAGCAGTACTTC.

The gene calls are TRBV27 and TRBJ2-5; tentatively, D is TRBD1 (7 bases). Germline CDR1 MNHEY, CDR2 SMNVEV (reference sequence). This CDR3 spans 13 amino acids. The V gene lost 6 bases and the J gene lost 5 bases, with 13 bases spanning the gap. The CDR3 protein is CASSRRGVETQYF. CDR3 DNA: TGTGCCAGCAGCCGCAGGGGGGTGGAGACCCAGTACTTC.

This clone showed up just once. This chain connects TRBV27 to TRBJ1-2; D ambiguous. This CDR3 region has 13 residues. Germline values: CDR1 MNHEY, CDR2 SMNVEV (reference sequence). Deletions cut 1 base from V and 5 bases from J, with 8 bases between. The CDR3 DNA is TGTGCCAGCAGTTTATACTCGGGGTATGGCTACACCTTC. Translation: CASSLYSGYGYTF.

The V and J genes are TRBV7-2 and TRBJ2-3; 8 bases are shared with TRBD2. This CDR3 region has 13 residues. V lost 4 bases, J lost 6 bases, and 3 bases stayed unmatched. The germline gives CDR1 SGHTA, CDR2 FQGNSA. Here the CDR3 reads CASSSIAGDTQYF. The CDR3, as DNA: TGTGCCAGCAGCTCAATAGCGGGGGATACGCAGTATTTT.

This chain connects TRBV9 to TRBJ2-5; the match to TRBD2 covers 10 bases. J gave up 5 bases and V 6 bases, and 4 bases lay outside the gene matches. The CDR3 has 13 amino acids. Germline V gene data show CDR1 as SGDLS and CDR2 as YYNGEE. This CDR3 is CASKREGRETQYF. The CDR3 DNA is TGTGCCAGCAAGCGGGAGGGCAGGGAGACCCAGTACTTC.

CDR3 bases: TGTGCCAGCAGTGAATGGGGAGGGATGAACACTGAAGCTTTCTTT. Its translation: CASSEWGGMNTEAFF. This chain uses TRBV25-1 with TRBJ1-1, with D hard to call. Germline V gene sequence: CDR1 MGHDK, CDR2 SYGVNS. The CDR3 sequence is 15 residues long. V was cut by 1 base and J by 0 bases, with 9 bases left in between.

The CDR3 here is CASSLGSGEYGYTF. The CDR3 DNA follows: TGTGCCAGCAGCTTAGGTTCAGGGGAATATGGCTACACCTTC. This rearrangement joins TRBV7-2 to TRBJ1-2, with D perhaps TRBD1 (6 bases). The CDR3 spans 14 residues. Germline CDR1 and CDR2: SGHTA and FQGNSA. V was pared by 1 base and J by 5 bases, with 11 bases between.